The rows below give T cell receptor beta chains drawn from one sample of a study of T cell responses to AZD1222 COVID-19 vaccine. Clones were sequenced by immunoSEQ multiplex PCR, and TCRdb holds only the in-frame ones, with some missing. This table has fewer than 200,000 clones, roughly 92% appearing once. The sample consisted of peripheral blood, taken on day 0 of AZD1222 vaccination. The receptor set was obtained from an adult in good health. The CDR3 runs from the conserved cysteine through the conserved F or W. The order of the fields is V gene, J gene, D gene, clone size, CDR3 DNA, CDR3 protein. The D gene is left open where the match is weak. Clone size appears in some rows only: once, few, many, or a class for an expanded clone.

TRBV2	TRBJ1-1	TRBD1	NA	TGTGCCAGCAGTTACGGGACAGCAGGTGAAGCTTTCTTT	CASSYGTAGEAFF
TRBV9	TRBJ1-6	NA	NA	TGTGCCAGCAGCCTTGGGGGTTCACCCCTCCACTTT	CASSLGGSPLHF
TRBV5-6	TRBJ1-2	TRBD1	NA	TGTGCCAGCAGCCCGGGACAGGGGCTCTCTGGCTACACCTTC	CASSPGQGLSGYTF
TRBV5-1	TRBJ1-5	NA	NA	TGCGCCAGCAGCTTGGGGGGAGCGGCGTGGGAGCCCCAGCATTTT	CASSLGGAAWEPQHF
TRBV6-2/TRBV6-3	TRBJ1-2	NA	NA	TGTGCCAGCAGTTACAGGGGCAGTATTGGTGGCTACACCTTC	CASSYRGSIGGYTF
TRBV18	TRBJ1-4	TRBD1	NA	TGTGCCAGCTCACCGCGTCAGACAGGGCCTAATGAAAAACTGTTTTTT	CASSPRQTGPNEKLFF
TRBV5-4	TRBJ1-2	NA	NA	TGTGCCAGCACCCTCGGAAGGGAAGGAGATGGCTACACCTTC	CASTLGREGDGYTF
TRBV4-1	TRBJ2-5	TRBD2	NA	TGCGCCAGCAGTAAGCGGGAGGGAATAGGGGAGACCCAGTACTTC	CASSKREGIGETQYF
TRBV19	TRBJ1-2	NA	NA	TGTGCCAGTAGTATATTGGGAGTTAACTATGGCTACACCTTC	CASSILGVNYGYTF
TRBV5-1	TRBJ1-2	NA	once	TGCGCCAGCAGCTTGGGAGCCGGGGTCGACTATGGCTACACCTTC	CASSLGAGVDYGYTF
TRBV6-5	TRBJ1-2	NA	NA	TGTGCCAGCGCCGGGGGAGGGGTGAGCGGCTACACCTTC	CASAGGGVSGYTF
TRBV7-9	TRBJ2-3	NA	NA	TGTGCCAGCAGCTTGACAGATACGCAGTATTTT	CASSLTDTQYF
TRBV7-2	TRBJ2-1	NA	NA	TGTGCCAGCAGCTTAGAGGGACCCAGGAGCAATGAGCAGTTCTTC	CASSLEGPRSNEQFF
TRBV19	TRBJ1-1	TRBD1	NA	TGTGCCAGTTCCTGGGGACAGATGAACACTGAAGCTTTCTTT	CASSWGQMNTEAFF
TRBV2	TRBJ1-5	NA	NA	TGTGCCAGCAGTGAGGACGGAGGTGGCAATCAGCCCCAGCATTTT	CASSEDGGGNQPQHF
TRBV7-2	TRBJ1-2	TRBD1	NA	TGTGCCAGCAGGAAAACCGGGACAGGGGGCCAAAATAACTATGGCTACACCTTC	CASRKTGTGGQNNYGYTF
TRBV5-1	TRBJ1-4	NA	NA	TGCGCCAGCAGCGGGGCCTCTAATGAAAAACTGTTTTTT	CASSGASNEKLFF
TRBV6-5	TRBJ2-1	TRBD2	NA	TGTGCCAGCAGTTACACTAGCGGGGGCTTCAATGAGCAGTTCTTC	CASSYTSGGFNEQFF
TRBV7-2	TRBJ1-5	NA	NA	TGTGCCAGCAGCTTACAACCCCCGGCGTCCAATCAGCCCCAGCATTTT	CASSLQPPASNQPQHF
TRBV6-5	TRBJ1-5	TRBD1	NA	TGTGCCATCTATAAGGGGGCGGGTAGCAATCAGCCCCAGCATTTT	CAIYKGAGSNQPQHF
TRBV24-1	TRBJ2-1	TRBD2	NA	TGTGCCACCGAAACTAGCGGGGGTTCTGATGAGCAGTTCTTC	CATETSGGSDEQFF
TRBV19	TRBJ1-2	NA	once	TGTGCCGTAAGTCAGGGTTCCTATGGCTACACCTTC	CAVSQGSYGYTF
TRBV19	TRBJ1-4	TRBD1	NA	TGTGCCAGTAGCATCGGAGGGACAGTCAATGAAAAACTGTTTTTT	CASSIGGTVNEKLFF
TRBV28	TRBJ2-3	TRBD2	NA	TGTGCCAGCAGTGTACTAGCGGGGGATCTCACAGATACGCAGTATTTT	CASSVLAGDLTDTQYF
TRBV27	TRBJ2-5	NA	few	TGTGCCAGCAGTTTATCTATCGGGAATAGAGAGACCCAGTACTTC	CASSLSIGNRETQYF
TRBV5-4	TRBJ1-1	TRBD1	NA	TGTGCCAGCAGCTTGGGACAGGGGGACTATTTTGACACTGAAGCTTTCTTT	CASSLGQGDYFDTEAFF
TRBV5-4	TRBJ2-2	NA	NA	TGTGCCAGCAGCAACCCGGCCCCGGGCACCGGGGAGCTGTTTTTT	CASSNPAPGTGELFF
TRBV27	TRBJ2-1	NA	NA	TGTGCCACCAAGGGGGGGAGCGGACAGATCACCTCCTACAATGAGCAGTTCTTC	CATKGGSGQITSYNEQFF
TRBV9	TRBJ2-7	TRBD1	NA	TGTGCCAGCAGCCCCGGGACAGGGAGCTACGAGCAGTACTTC	CASSPGTGSYEQYF
TRBV9	TRBJ1-4	NA	NA	TGTGCCAGCAGCGTAGGCAGGGGACTTGCTAATGAAAAACTGTTTTTT	CASSVGRGLANEKLFF
TRBV19	TRBJ1-1	TRBD1	NA	TGTGCCAGTGTGGGAGGGGGCCGCTTTCTCGACACTGAAGCTTTCTTT	CASVGGGRFLDTEAFF
TRBV29-1	TRBJ1-5	NA	NA	TGCAGCGTTGCCCGGACTGTCCCTAGCAATCAGCCCCAGCATTTT	CSVARTVPSNQPQHF
TRBV11-2	TRBJ1-4	NA	NA	TGTGCCAGCAGCTTAGTTGGGACGCCAGGGGAAAAACTGTTTTTT	CASSLVGTPGEKLFF
TRBV5-6	TRBJ1-3	NA	NA	TGTGCCAGCAGCTTATTCGGGGGTCGGGGATTATCTGGAAACACCATATATTTT	CASSLFGGRGLSGNTIYF
TRBV2	TRBJ1-1	NA	NA	TGTGCCAGCAGTGAAGGGGGGAACACTGAAGCTTTCTTT	CASSEGGNTEAFF
TRBV19	TRBJ2-5	NA	NA	TGTGCCAGTAGTATAAGGGGGACGCGAGAGACCCAGTACTTC	CASSIRGTRETQYF
TRBV2	TRBJ2-1	TRBD2	NA	TGTGCCAGCAGCGGGACTAGCGGACGCAATGAGCAGTTCTTC	CASSGTSGRNEQFF
TRBV6-4	TRBJ1-5	NA	NA	TGTGCCAGCAGTGATTCGCTAGAGAGCAATCAGCCCCAGCATTTT	CASSDSLESNQPQHF
TRBV6-2/TRBV6-3	TRBJ2-3	TRBD1	NA	TGTGCCAGCAGACCTCGGGACAGAGGGCTCACAGATACGCAGTATTTT	CASRPRDRGLTDTQYF
TRBV4-1	TRBJ1-1	NA	NA	TGCGCCAGCAGCATTGGCCGGATGATCTTTATGAACACTGAAGCTTTCTTT	CASSIGRMIFMNTEAFF
TRBV4-2	TRBJ1-3	NA	NA	TGTGCCAGCAGCCTCACGGGAGTTAATGGAAACACCATATATTTT	CASSLTGVNGNTIYF
TRBV24-1	TRBJ1-1	NA	NA	TGTGCCACCAGGGGTACAGAGATGAACACTGAAGCTTTCTTT	CATRGTEMNTEAFF
TRBV12-5	TRBJ2-2	NA	NA	TGTGCTAGTGGTTTGGGTTTGGCCGGGGAGCTGTTTTTT	CASGLGLAGELFF
TRBV4-1	TRBJ1-3	NA	NA	TGCGCCAGCAGCCAAGTTCGGGGGGGCCTCTCTGGAAACACCATATATTTT	CASSQVRGGLSGNTIYF